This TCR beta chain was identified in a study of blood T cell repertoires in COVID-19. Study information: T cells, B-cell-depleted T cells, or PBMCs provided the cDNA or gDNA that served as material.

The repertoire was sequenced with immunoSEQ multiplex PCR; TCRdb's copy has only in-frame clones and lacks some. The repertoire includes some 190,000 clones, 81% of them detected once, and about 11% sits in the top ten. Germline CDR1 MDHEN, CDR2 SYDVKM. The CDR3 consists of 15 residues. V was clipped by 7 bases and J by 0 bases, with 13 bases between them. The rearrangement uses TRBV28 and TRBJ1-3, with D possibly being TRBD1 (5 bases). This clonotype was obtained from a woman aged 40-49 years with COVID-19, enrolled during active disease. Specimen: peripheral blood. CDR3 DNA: TGTGCCAGCAACCCGCCCGGGGGCTCTGGAAACACCATATATTTT. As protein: CASNPPGGSGNTIYF.